The 4 T cell receptor beta chains given below trace back to one sample, sequenced in a study of T cell clonality in common variable immunodeficiency. Study-level results: Reportedly, TCR beta sequences from common variable immunodeficiency showed fewer deletions and N-nucleotide insertions.

Repertoires were generated with immunoSEQ multiplex PCR, while TCRdb's copy carries only in-frame clones and drops some. The profile covers around 20,000 clones, none occurring a single time. These receptors' antigens are unknown. Specimen: peripheral blood mononuclear cells. These receptors originate from a human donor with common variable immunodeficiency.

This clone has ten or more counts. The read halts 3 residues ahead of the CDR3 end, with the missing end drawn from the germline J gene. At the DNA level, this CDR3 is encoded by other sequences in the same sample as well. The chain has TRBV19 and TRBJ1-5; 9 bases line up with TRBD1. The CDR3 spans 15 residues. Germline loops: CDR1 LNHDA, CDR2 SQIVND (reference sequence). Trimming cost V 4 bases and J 6 bases; bases outside gene matches: 7. The sequenced part of the CDR3 DNA is TGTGCCAGTAGTAAACAGGGGGCGCGAGGTCAGCCC. Translation gives CASSKQGARGQP. The entire CDR3 protein reads CASSKQGARGQPQHF.

By sample fraction, this clone is medium-sized. Read coverage stops 3 residues before the CDR3 terminus; the germline J gene supplies the remainder. This sequence joins TRBV5-1 and TRBJ2-5; 11 nucleotides agree with TRBD2. The CDR3 runs 16 residues. The germline gives CDR1 SGHRS, CDR2 YFSETQ. V lost 4 bases and J lost 7; bases outside the gene matches: 12. The DNA read from the CDR3 is TGCGCCAGCAGCGCGAGAGTAGCGGGGGGGTCCCGGACC. It codes for CASSARVAGGSRT. The complete CDR3 sequence is CASSARVAGGSRTQYF.

The table lists this clone with many counts. The CDR3 end falls 3 residues outside the read, so it is completed with the germline J gene. The chain employs TRBV29-1 and TRBJ2-5, with 10 bases lining up with TRBD2. Germline CDR1 reads SQVTM; CDR2 reads ANQGSEA. This CDR3 contains 15 residues. V shed 4 bases and J 5 bases; nucleotides not matched to a gene: 10. The CDR3 loop reads CSVGQRGGAGETQYF. CDR3 DNA (partial): TGCAGCGTTGGTCAGCGGGGGGGTGCTGGGGAGACC.

This clone was recorded at least ten times. The read is 3 residues too short to cover the CDR3 end, so that end is filled in from the germline J gene. V is TRBV7-9 and J is TRBJ1-2, with D unresolved. CDR1 is SEHNR, CDR2 FQNEAQ, per germline (reference sequence). Trimming took 3 bases from V and 1 from J, leaving 6 bases between them. The CDR3 has 13 residues. Partial CDR3 DNA: TGTGCCAGCAGCTTCGCCGGTAACTATGGC. Protein sequence: CASSFAGNYG. The whole CDR3 protein reads CASSFAGNYGYTF. Drawing the rest from reference TRBV7-9 and TRBJ1-2, the complete variable domain is DTGVSQNPRHKITKRGQNVTFRCDPISEHNRLYWYRQTLGQGPEFLTYFQNEAQLEKSRLLSDRFSAERPKGSFSTLEIQRTEQGDSAMYLCASSFAGNYGYTFGSGTRLTVV.